This T cell receptor beta chain was captured in a study of cytomegalovirus exposure and HLA in healthy donors. Study background: In a previous analysis, around 120 million unique TCR beta sequences were found from roughly 200 million T cells. Study observations and caveats: In a later analysis, a missense DCLRE1C variant was linked to TCR beta V- and J-gene trimming. In an earlier analysis, about 87% or about 30%: the productive usage of most TCR beta V segments.

CDR3 size: 14 residues. The V and J ends lost 9 bases and 6 bases respectively, with 18 bases between them. Per the germline V gene, CDR1 is SGHTA and CDR2 is FQGNSA. Nominally healthy donors were sampled, though unrecorded immune exposures were likely. As to this clone: No antigen is known for it.

The PCR contained 60 Vbeta and 13 Jbeta primers. Here immunoSEQ multiplex PCR was the method, and the copy in TCRdb shows in-frame clones only, minus some. The table has over 85,000 clones, 73% seen once. The V and J genes are TRBV7-2 and TRBJ1-5, with a possible D match to TRBD1 (5 bases). This sequence originates from a man between 35 and 55 years old in good health and CMV-seronegative. The specimen was PBMCs. This CDR3 is CASGIRGGSQPQHF. DNA for the CDR3: TGTGCCAGTGGCATCCGGGGGGGGAGTCAGCCCCAGCATTTT.